This T cell receptor beta chain was observed in a study of blood T cell repertoires in COVID-19. Study-level information: Samples taken during acute and convalescent COVID-19 were collected in the United States, Italy and Spain. Sample material is recorded as cDNA or gDNA derived from T cells, B-cell-depleted T cells, or PBMCs.

J gave up 3 bases and V 5 bases, and 4 bases lay outside the gene matches. The CDR3 extends over 16 amino acids. CDR1 and CDR2 (germline): SGHTA, FQGTGA. Original methodology: Amplified reference gene primers provided the basis for estimating nucleated cell counts. Method: immunoSEQ multiplex PCR; TCRdb's copy keeps in-frame clones and lacks some. That table supplies the V and J calls and clone size; D and trimming were determined from the DNA. This sample carries tens of thousands of clones, around nine tenths of them seen once, and the ten largest clones take about 13%. The gene calls are TRBV7-3 and TRBJ2-1, with 13 bases lining up with TRBD2. The source material was peripheral blood. This sequence originates from a human donor with active COVID-19. The donor label of this sample is uncertain. The CDR3: CASSRTSGSGYNEQFF. In nucleotides, the CDR3 is TGTGCCAGCAGCCGGACTAGCGGGAGTGGCTACAATGAGCAGTTCTTC.